The 30 T cell receptor beta chains below were found in one sample sequenced in a study of T cell clones after liver transplantation. Here immunoSEQ multiplex PCR was the method, and the copy in TCRdb shows in-frame clones only, minus some. The sample consists of 25,000 to 35,000 clones, around 94% of them appearing once. The material sequenced was CD8+ T cells from blood, taken 12 months after liver transplant. These receptors all come from a human patient who received a liver transplant. Some T cells may have come from the graft donor.

J is TRBJ2-4 and V is TRBV6-9; TRBD1 matches 10 bases. This CDR3 spans 19 amino acids. Losses at the gene ends were 5 bases for V and 0 bases for J; bases not matched to a gene: 13. Germline loops: CDR1 MNHGY, CDR2 SVAAGI. The CDR3 coding sequence is TGTGCCAGCAGTAGATGCCGGGACAGGGGACAACTAGCCAAAAACATTCAGTACTTC. This translates into CASSRCRDRGQLAKNIQYF.

This clone is a singleton in its sample. This chain connects TRBV15 to TRBJ1-5; D is unresolved. V lost 5 bases to trimming and J lost 4 bases, with 12 bases between them. The CDR3 loop spans 14 amino acids. CDR1 and CDR2 from the germline V gene are LNHNV and YYDKDF (reference sequence). The CDR3 protein is CATSSSSLNQPQHF. Here the CDR3 DNA reads TGTGCCACCAGCTCAAGCTCTTTAAATCAGCCCCAGCATTTT.

This chain connects TRBV30 to TRBJ1-2, with TRBD1 identical over 8 bases. Germline V lookup: CDR1 GTSNPN, CDR2 SVGIG (reference sequence). The CDR3 sequence is 12 residues long. V shed 4 bases and J 8 bases; nucleotides not matched to a gene: 6. CDR3 DNA: TGTGCCTGGACTTTAGGACAGGGCGGCTACACCTTC. Translation: CAWTLGQGGYTF. The full variable domain, with the rest looked up from reference TRBV30 and TRBJ1-2, is SQTIHQWPATLVQPVGSPLSLECTVEGTSNPNLYWYRQAAGRGLQLLFYSVGIGQISSEVPQNLSASRPQDRQFILSSKKLLLSDSGFYLCAWTLGQGGYTFGSGTRLTVV.

The chain is built from TRBV7-9 and TRBJ2-2; D is undetermined. Trimming took off 5 bases at V and 5 bases at J, with 12 bases between the two ends. This CDR3 is 14 amino acids long. The V gene's germline CDR1 is SEHNR and CDR2 FQNEAQ (reference sequence). The CDR3 region is CASSPGAGTGELFF. In DNA form, the CDR3 reads TGTGCCAGCAGCCCCGGCGCTGGAACCGGGGAGCTGTTTTTT.

The chain has TRBV27 and TRBJ1-1; 7 bases align to TRBD1. V gave up 5 bases and J gave up 8 bases; unmatched junction bases: 5. The CDR3 is made up of 12 amino acids. In germline, CDR1 is MNHEY, CDR2 SMNVEV (reference sequence). The CDR3 bases are TGTGCCAGCAGTACCGGGACAGTCGAAGCTTTCTTT. Translated, it gives CASSTGTVEAFF.

The V call is TRBV5-6, the J call TRBJ2-1; D call uncertain. CDR1 SGHDT and CDR2 YYEEEE come from the germline V gene. The CDR3 extends over 12 amino acids. V was pared by 4 bases and J by 9 bases, with 11 bases between. The CDR3 sequence: CASSGESAEQFF. CDR3 sequence (DNA): TGTGCCAGCAGCGGCGAGAGCGCTGAGCAGTTCTTC.

The chain links TRBV29-1 to TRBJ2-7, with D unresolved. Germline-derived CDR1 and CDR2 are SQVTM and ANQGSEA. This CDR3 is built from 13 residues. The V end lost 6 bases, the J end lost 2 bases, and 14 bases lay between the germline ends. CDR3 loop: CSVRRLGTYEQYF. As DNA, the CDR3 is TGCAGCGTCAGGCGGCTAGGCACCTACGAGCAGTACTTC.

This clone was observed a handful of times. The chain has TRBV7-3 and TRBJ2-1; D unclear. Trimming removed 3 bases from V and 8 bases from J, with 11 bases in between. The CDR3 has 13 residues. CDR1 SGHTA and CDR2 FQGTGA come from the germline V gene. CDR3 loop: CASSFGQFDEQFF. The CDR3 DNA sequence: TGTGCCAGCAGCTTCGGGCAGTTCGATGAGCAGTTCTTC.

CDR3 amino acids: CASSPGADNYEQYF. In DNA, the CDR3 is TGTGCCAGCAGCCCAGGGGCCGATAATTACGAGCAGTACTTC. The chain has TRBV7-8 and TRBJ2-7, with D tentatively TRBD1 (6 bases). V was pared by 5 bases and J by 4 bases, with 15 bases between. The CDR3 contains 14 residues. CDR1 SGHVS and CDR2 FQNEAQ come from the germline V gene. Full variable domain (rest looked up from reference TRBV7-8 and TRBJ2-7): GAGVSQSPRYKVAKRGQDVALRCDPISGHVSLFWYQQALGQGPEFLTYFQNEAQLDKSGLPSDRFFAERPEGSVSTLKIQRTQQEDSAVYLCASSPGADNYEQYFGPGTRLTVT.

The chain uses TRBV30 and TRBJ1-5, with D possibly matching TRBD1 (6 bases). Germline V gene data show CDR1 as GTSNPN and CDR2 as SVGIG (reference sequence). This CDR3 has 13 amino acids. V was trimmed by 4 bases and J by 0 bases, leaving 7 bases between them. CDR3 sequence: CAWTDSSNQPQHF. The CDR3, as DNA: TGTGCCTGGACGGACAGTAGCAATCAGCCCCAGCATTTT. The variable domain in full, with the rest retrieved from reference TRBV30 and TRBJ1-5, is SQTIHQWPATLVQPVGSPLSLECTVEGTSNPNLYWYRQAAGRGLQLLFYSVGIGQISSEVPQNLSASRPQDRQFILSSKKLLLSDSGFYLCAWTDSSNQPQHFGDGTRLSIL.

In this sample, this clone turned up once. The J gene is TRBJ1-1, the V gene TRBV6-5; a possible D gene is TRBD1 (6 bases). The ends were cut back, 5 bases at V and 3 bases at J, with 10 bases in the middle. The CDR3 consists of 13 residues. Germline loops: CDR1 MNHEY, CDR2 SVGAGI. The CDR3 DNA is TGTGCCAGCAGTGCAGGGGACCACACTGAAGCTTTCTTT. This gives the protein CASSAGDHTEAFF.

This chain joins TRBV27 and TRBJ2-3; 11 nucleotides agree with TRBD2. The CDR3 covers 14 residues. With 8 bases clipped from V and 5 bases from J, the junction kept 6 bases outside the gene matches. Germline CDR1 and CDR2: MNHEY and SMNVEV (reference sequence). CDR3 protein: CASQLAGVRDTQYF. The CDR3 DNA follows: TGTGCCAGCCAACTAGCGGGAGTTCGAGATACGCAGTATTTT.

V and J are TRBV6-1 and TRBJ1-4; D gene ambiguous. Germline values: CDR1 MNHNS, CDR2 SASEGT. The CDR3 runs 14 residues. The V end was cut by 3 bases, the J end by 7 bases, with 12 bases between. CDR3 DNA: TGTGCCAGCAGTGATTTGGGCGAGATTGAAAAACTGTTTTTT. Protein product: CASSDLGEIEKLFF.

The chain has TRBV6-4 and TRBJ1-1; D is possibly TRBD1 (5 bases). Per the germline V gene, CDR1 is MRHNA and CDR2 is SNTAGT. V shed 7 bases and J shed 5 bases, with 17 bases lying between them. The CDR3 is 14 residues long. Written as DNA, the CDR3 is TGTGCCAGCAAAGACCGGGACTGGGGTACTGAAGCTTTCTTT. Translation gives CASKDRDWGTEAFF.

The sample holds one count of this clone. The V call is TRBV19, the J call TRBJ2-7; 8 nucleotides align to TRBD2. V was clipped by 7 bases and J by 2 bases; unmatched bases: 4. The CDR3 consists of 13 residues. Per the germline V gene, CDR1 is LNHDA and CDR2 is SQIVND (reference sequence). The CDR3 region is CASNSGRTYEQYF. The CDR3 coding sequence is TGTGCCAGTAACAGCGGGAGAACCTACGAGCAGTACTTC.

This clone was found once. This chain connects TRBV2 to TRBJ2-1, with D maybe TRBD1 (5 bases). This CDR3 contains 12 residues. Trimming cost V 6 bases and J 9 bases, with 12 bases left between them. The germline V gene encodes CDR1 SNHLY and CDR2 FYNNEI. The CDR3 loop reads CASRGRVGEQFF. CDR3 nucleotides: TGTGCCAGCAGGGGCAGGGTGGGTGAGCAGTTCTTC.

The chain is built from TRBV5-6 and TRBJ1-4, with D unclear. This CDR3 has 15 amino acids. V lost 1 base and J 8 bases, leaving 15 bases between the germline ends. Germline CDR1 is SGHDT and CDR2 is YYEEEE. CDR3 DNA sequence: TGTGCCAGCAGCTTGTACCTCGCAGCCGAGGAAAAACTGTTTTTT. Translated: CASSLYLAAEEKLFF.

The gene calls are TRBV5-1 and TRBJ2-7, with 7 bases that match TRBD1. CDR3 length: 14 residues. The germline V gene encodes CDR1 SGHRS and CDR2 YFSETQ. J lost 1 base, V lost 4 bases, and 5 bases had no gene match. The CDR3 nucleotides read TGCGCCAGCAGCGTCGACAGGGTATCCTACGAGCAGTACTTC. As protein: CASSVDRVSYEQYF.

The chain carries TRBV28 and TRBJ2-7; D is possibly TRBD2 (7 bases). Trimming shortened V by 1 base and J by 7 bases, and 20 bases separated the two germline ends. This CDR3 contains 16 residues. The germline gives CDR1 MDHEN, CDR2 SYDVKM. As DNA, the CDR3 is TGTGCCAGCAGTTTATATGGGGGGGCCCTTGAGTGGGAGCAGTACTTC. Residues: CASSLYGGALEWEQYF.

The chain employs TRBV27 and TRBJ2-3; tentative D call: TRBD2 (6 bases). The CDR3 length is 16 residues. V shed 4 bases and J shed 2 bases, with 16 bases lying between them. Germline V gene sequence: CDR1 MNHEY, CDR2 SMNVEV (reference sequence). CDR3 nucleotide sequence: TGTGCCAGCAGTTCCACCTTAGCGGAAGTCACAGATACGCAGTATTTT. Translated: CASSSTLAEVTDTQYF.

The chain has TRBV9 and TRBJ1-4, with 8 bases fitting TRBD1. J lost 8 bases, V lost 0 bases, and 9 bases had no gene match. CDR1 is SGDLS, CDR2 YYNGEE, per germline. The CDR3 is 16 residues long. The CDR3 spells CASSVDVTGEFEKLFF. For the CDR3, the DNA is TGTGCCAGCAGCGTAGACGTGACAGGGGAATTCGAAAAACTGTTTTTT.

The chain is built from TRBV6-1 and TRBJ1-1; TRBD1 might be the D (5 bases). V lost 5 bases, J lost 7 bases, and 20 bases lay in between. Germline assignment: CDR1 MNHNS and CDR2 SASEGT. The CDR3 contains 15 residues. CDR3 bases: TGTGCCAGCAGTCCCCGGGGCAGGGCGATGGGTGAAGCTTTCTTT. As protein: CASSPRGRAMGEAFF.

V and J are TRBV6-6 and TRBJ1-4; 8 bases align to TRBD1. J lost 2 bases, V lost 2 bases, and 4 bases had no gene match. Germline CDR1 MNHNY, CDR2 SVGAGI (reference sequence). The CDR3 spans 16 residues. This CDR3 reads CASSYGRQGTNEKLFF. Written as DNA, the CDR3 is TGTGCCAGCAGTTACGGGCGACAGGGGACTAATGAAAAACTGTTTTTT.

The chain links TRBV5-1 to TRBJ2-5, with a possible D match to TRBD2 (6 bases). The ends were cut back, 0 bases at V and 1 base at J, with 7 bases in the middle. The CDR3 runs to 14 residues. CDR1 is SGHRS, CDR2 YFSETQ, per germline. The CDR3 reads CASSLEGGQETQYF. CDR3 bases: TGCGCCAGCAGCTTGGAGGGAGGCCAAGAGACCCAGTACTTC.

A single count supports this clone. This chain uses TRBV15 with TRBJ2-7; 10 bases map to TRBD2. The CDR3 is 12 amino acids. V trimming: 8 bases; J trimming: 7 bases; junction bases outside the gene matches: 5. The germline V gene has CDR1 LNHNV and CDR2 YYDKDF (reference sequence). This CDR3 reads CATGEAGGEQYF. The CDR3 DNA reads TGTGCCACCGGGGAAGCGGGAGGGGAGCAGTACTTC.

The chain uses TRBV29-1 and TRBJ2-7; perhaps TRBD2 as D (5 bases). V gave up 7 bases and J gave up 1 base, with 11 bases separating them. Germline assignment: CDR1 SQVTM and CDR2 ANQGSEA. This CDR3 is 12 amino acids long. In DNA, the CDR3 is TGCAGCGCCGCGACGGGGTCCTACGAGCAGTACTTC. Translation gives CSAATGSYEQYF.

This sequence joins TRBV7-9 and TRBJ2-6; 10 nucleotides agree with TRBD1. Germline CDR1 SEHNR, CDR2 FQNEAQ (reference sequence). This CDR3 is built from 18 residues. Trimming cost V 4 bases and J 6 bases; bases outside gene matches: 12. CDR3 coding DNA: TGTGCCAGCAGCTATGACAGGGGGCGGGGCGTCTCGGCCAACGTCCTGACTTTC. This codes for CASSYDRGRGVSANVLTF.

V usage is TRBV10-1 and J usage is TRBJ1-4, with 10 bases matching TRBD1. Germline V CDR1 and CDR2: WNHNN, SYGVQD (reference sequence). The CDR3 covers 13 residues. V lost 8 bases and J lost 7; bases outside the gene matches: 4. This chain's CDR3 is CASSGTGAEKLFF. Written as DNA, the CDR3 is TGCGCCAGCTCCGGGACAGGGGCTGAAAAACTGTTTTTT.

The genes are TRBV27 and TRBJ2-1; TRBD2 aligns across 8 bases. The CDR3 contains 16 residues. Germline CDR1 MNHEY, CDR2 SMNVEV (reference sequence). J gave up 1 base and V 10 bases, and 12 bases lay outside the gene matches. The CDR3 reads CATVGSGGVSYNEQFF. For the CDR3, the DNA is TGTGCCACCGTTGGGAGCGGGGGTGTTTCCTACAATGAGCAGTTCTTC.

This clone has a single count. The V gene is TRBV5-8, the J gene TRBJ1-2; the match to TRBD1 covers 7 bases. The CDR3 is 15 residues long. The V and J ends lost 6 bases and 4 bases, in that order; junction bases with no gene match: 12. CDR1 is SGHTS, CDR2 YDEGEE, per germline. CDR3 loop: CASNSFRGGSYGYTF. The DNA of the CDR3 is TGTGCCAGCAATAGCTTCAGGGGGGGCAGCTATGGCTACACCTTC. Looking up the rest from reference TRBV5-8 and TRBJ1-2 gives the full variable domain: EAGVTQSPTHLIKTRGQQATLRCSPISGHTSVYWYQQALGLGLQFLLWYDEGEERNRGNFPPRFSGRQFPNYSSELNVNALELEDSALYLCASNSFRGGSYGYTFGSGTRLTVV.